Each of the 25 T cell receptor beta chains below was sequenced from the same sample in a study of CD8 T cells in Susac syndrome (dated by TCRdb to the late 2010s). Library creation used the immunoSEQ multiplex PCR assay. RNA was extracted using the RNeasy kit, and 0.5 to 1 microgram was reverse transcribed with random hexamers. Using fastp at Q25 and MiXCR, TCRdb reprocessed the public reads and kept productive beta chains. Under each unique CDR3 protein, matching rows form one entry showing the most common genes and DNA. This sample comprises around 79,000 distinct CDR3 sequences, roughly 95% of them detected only once. The leading ten clones occupy roughly 0.39% of the sample. Sequences were obtained from CD8+ T cells from PBMCs. All receptors derive from a human donor with multiple sclerosis.

This sequence joins TRBV5-1 and TRBJ2-1; 10 bases are a match to TRBD2. CDR1 is SGHRS, CDR2 YFSETQ, per germline. The CDR3 is made up of 14 amino acids. Trimming cost V 3 bases and J 6 bases; bases outside gene matches: 3. The CDR3 region has the DNA TGCGCCAGCAGCTCTAGCGGGGGTTCCAATGAGCAGTTCTTC. Its protein is CASSSSGGSNEQFF.

V gene TRBV12-3 or TRBV12-4 combines with J gene TRBJ2-1, with 8 bases identical to TRBD2. The CDR3 length is 13 residues. Trimming took 4 bases from V and 7 from J; bases not matched to a gene: 3. The CDR3 nucleotides read TGTGCCAGCAGTTCGGGACTAGGAAATGAGCAGTTCTTC. As protein: CASSSGLGNEQFF.

This clonotype was seen a single time. The chain uses TRBV7-8 and TRBJ2-1; D not resolved. CDR1 and CDR2 (germline): SGHVS, FQNEAQ. The CDR3 is made up of 15 amino acids. V shed 5 bases and J shed 1 base, with 12 bases lying between them. The CDR3 here is CASSNEIGSYNEQFF. In nucleotides, the CDR3 is TGTGCCAGCAGCAATGAGATAGGTTCCTACAATGAGCAGTTCTTC. The whole variable domain, filled in from reference TRBV7-8 and TRBJ2-1, reads GAGVSQSPRYKVAKRGQDVALRCDPISGHVSLFWYQQALGQGPEFLTYFQNEAQLDKSGLPSDRFFAERPEGSVSTLKIQRTQQEDSAVYLCASSNEIGSYNEQFFGPGTRLTVL.

This clonotype was counted a single time. The rearrangement uses TRBV15 and TRBJ1-1, with a weak D call TRBD1 (6 bases). The length of the CDR3 is 15 residues. CDR1 and CDR2 from the germline V gene are LNHNV and YYDKDF (reference sequence). The V and J ends lost 0 bases and 4 bases respectively, with 12 bases between them. The CDR3, as DNA: TGTGCCACCAGCAGAGATTTAGGCAGGGGCACTGAAGCTTTCTTT. Its protein product is CATSRDLGRGTEAFF.

V gene TRBV19 combines with J gene TRBJ2-1; 10 bases align to TRBD2. The CDR3 covers 14 residues. Germline V gives CDR1 LNHDA, CDR2 SQIVND (reference sequence). J was trimmed by 6 bases and V by 8 bases; bases with no gene match: 7. CDR3 nucleotides: TGTGCCAGTGGAGACCGGACTAGCGGCAATGAGCAGTTCTTC. The encoded protein is CASGDRTSGNEQFF.

The V gene is TRBV7-9, the J gene TRBJ2-5; 7 bases match TRBD2. CDR3 length equals 12 residues. The germline V gene encodes CDR1 SEHNR and CDR2 FQNEAQ (reference sequence). The trim removed 10 bases at V and 5 bases at J, leaving 7 bases unmatched. Here the CDR3 reads CATGGVEETQYF. Here the CDR3 DNA reads TGTGCCACGGGGGGAGTTGAGGAGACCCAGTACTTC.

V is TRBV30 and J is TRBJ1-1; D is possibly TRBD1 (6 bases). The CDR3 spans 14 residues. V was pared by 2 bases and J by 1 base, with 11 bases between. The germline V gene has CDR1 GTSNPN and CDR2 SVGIG (reference sequence). This CDR3 reads CAWSSFRGNTEAFF. The CDR3 coding sequence is TGTGCCTGGAGTTCGTTCAGGGGGAACACTGAAGCTTTCTTT.

This clonotype was detected once. This chain joins TRBV5-1 and TRBJ2-1; 13 bases agree with TRBD2. The germline V gene has CDR1 SGHRS and CDR2 YFSETQ. The V segment lost 4 bases and the J segment 5 bases; nucleotides outside the gene matches: 9. The CDR3 contains 17 residues. This CDR3 reads CASSPNPGLAGDNEQFF. CDR3 sequence (DNA): TGCGCCAGCAGCCCCAACCCTGGACTAGCGGGGGACAATGAGCAGTTCTTC.

The V gene is TRBV10-3, the J gene TRBJ1-5, with 7 bases that match TRBD1. The CDR3 is 16 amino acids. Trimming at V came to 6 bases and at J to 0 bases, leaving 8 bases not matched to a gene. Per the germline V gene, CDR1 is ENHRY and CDR2 is SYGVKD. The CDR3 loop reads CAIRPDRAVSNQPQHF. The CDR3, as DNA: TGTGCCATCAGGCCCGACAGGGCGGTTAGCAATCAGCCCCAGCATTTT.

The chain carries TRBV9 and TRBJ1-1; D might be TRBD1 (6 bases). CDR3 length: 14 residues. Trimming took 3 bases from V and 4 from J, leaving 13 bases between them. Looked up from germline, CDR1 is SGDLS and CDR2 is YYNGEE. The CDR3 loop is CASSAQGPGTEAFF. The DNA of the CDR3 is TGTGCCAGCAGCGCGCAGGGGCCGGGCACTGAAGCTTTCTTT.

This chain uses TRBV7-9 with TRBJ2-7; D call uncertain. Germline V gene lookup returns CDR1 SEHNR and CDR2 FQNEAQ (reference sequence). The CDR3 is 17 amino acids. Trimming pared 5 bases from V and 2 bases from J, leaving 22 bases between. DNA for the CDR3: TGTGCCAGCAGCCTCTTAACCCCAGGCACCCCAACCTACGAGCAGTACTTC. Translating it yields CASSLLTPGTPTYEQYF.

The rearrangement uses TRBV11-2 and TRBJ2-5; 9 bases fit TRBD2. Per the germline V gene, CDR1 is SGHAT and CDR2 is FQNNGV. After removal of 3 bases from V and 2 bases from J, the junction contained 7 bases not matched to a gene. The CDR3 is made up of 16 amino acids. The CDR3 sequence: CASSFELAGQQETQYF. CDR3 in DNA: TGTGCCAGCAGCTTCGAGCTAGCGGGACAACAAGAGACCCAGTACTTC.

The chain combines TRBV6-5 with TRBJ1-1; TRBD1 might be the D (5 bases). The CDR3 is 13 residues long. V lost 8 bases and J lost 0, with 10 bases in between. Germline CDR1 reads MNHEY; CDR2 reads SVGAGI. CDR3 bases: TGTGCCAGCGGGGGGTTTATGAACACTGAAGCTTTCTTT. Translation gives CASGGFMNTEAFF.

The V gene is TRBV9, the J gene TRBJ1-1; D might be TRBD1 (5 bases). The CDR3 has 15 residues. Germline CDR1 and CDR2: SGDLS and YYNGEE. The V end was cut by 4 bases, the J end by 2 bases, with 15 bases between. CDR3: CASSPRGGANTEAFF. DNA for the CDR3: TGTGCCAGCAGCCCGCGGGGTGGGGCTAACACTGAAGCTTTCTTT. The variable domain in full, with the rest retrieved from reference TRBV9 and TRBJ1-1, is DSGVTQTPKHLITATGQRVTLRCSPRSGDLSVYWYQQSLDQGLQFLIQYYNGEERAKGNILERFSAQQFPDLHSELNLSSLELGDSALYFCASSPRGGANTEAFFGQGTRLTVV.

V usage is TRBV9 and J usage is TRBJ1-1, with 7 bases matching TRBD1. With 5 bases clipped from V and 0 bases from J, the junction kept 7 bases outside the gene matches. The CDR3 has 15 amino acids. From germline, CDR1 is SGDLS and CDR2 YYNGEE. The CDR3: CASSPGTAMNTEAFF. The CDR3, as DNA: TGTGCCAGCAGTCCCGGGACAGCCATGAACACTGAAGCTTTCTTT.

The chain uses TRBV20-1 and TRBJ1-2; maybe TRBD1 (6 bases). The CDR3 length is 14 residues. CDR1 is DFQATT, CDR2 SNEGSKA, per germline (reference sequence). Deletions cut 5 bases from V and 1 base from J, with 14 bases between. The CDR3: CSALGQQGNYGYTF. The CDR3 bases are TGCAGTGCTCTCGGACAGCAGGGTAACTATGGCTACACCTTC.

The chain carries TRBV19 and TRBJ1-1; 7 nucleotides match TRBD1. This CDR3 has 14 residues. The V and J ends lost 5 bases and 9 bases, in that order; junction bases with no gene match: 12. Germline V lookup: CDR1 LNHDA, CDR2 SQIVND (reference sequence). The CDR3 nucleotides are TGTGCCAGTAGTGACTTCTCCCGACAGGGAAAAGCTTTCTTT. Translation gives CASSDFSRQGKAFF.

V is TRBV4-2 and J is TRBJ2-3; 8 bases are a match to TRBD2. The ends lost 3 bases at V and 11 bases at J; junction bases unmatched: 22. Germline CDR1 is LGHNA and CDR2 is YNFKEQ. The CDR3 sequence is 18 residues long. This chain's CDR3 is CASSQGGYERGPLGGQYF. For the CDR3, the DNA is TGTGCCAGCAGCCAGGGGGGTTACGAGCGGGGGCCCTTGGGAGGGCAGTATTTT.

The chain has TRBV19 and TRBJ2-1; 7 bases map to TRBD2. This CDR3 spans 14 amino acids. The junction had 10 bases not matched to a gene; V was cut back by 7 bases and J by 7 bases. CDR1 and CDR2 (germline): LNHDA, SQIVND (reference sequence). The CDR3 is CASMKRGLLNEQFF. CDR3 sequence (DNA): TGTGCCAGTATGAAGCGGGGTCTCCTGAATGAGCAGTTCTTC.

The CDR3 loop is CASSQVGRGSYNEQFF. The CDR3 nucleotides are TGTGCCAGCAGCCAAGTAGGTCGCGGCTCCTACAATGAGCAGTTCTTC. This rearrangement joins TRBV3-1 to TRBJ2-1; D is unresolved. V was cut by 1 base and J by 0 bases, with 10 bases left in between. The V gene's germline CDR1 is LGHDT and CDR2 YNNKEL (reference sequence). This CDR3 has 16 amino acids.

The V and J genes are TRBV6-6 and TRBJ2-3; D is possibly TRBD2 (5 bases). Trimming took off 5 bases at V and 3 bases at J, with 12 bases between the two ends. Germline lookup yields CDR1 MNHNY and CDR2 SVGAGI (reference sequence). The CDR3 runs 14 residues. The CDR3 nucleotides read TGTGCCAGCAGTCTTGGACCGGGAACAGATACGCAGTATTTT. This sequence encodes CASSLGPGTDTQYF.

As regards this clonotype: A read error may produce the germline difference seen at one junction end. The V gene is TRBV12-3 or TRBV12-4, the J gene TRBJ2-4; D gene ambiguous. The CDR3 has 13 amino acids. In nucleotides, the CDR3 is TGTGCCAGCAGCTTAGACGGCGAAAACATTCAGTACTTC. It encodes CASSLDGENIQYF.

The gene calls are TRBV2 and TRBJ2-7; 9 bases are a match to TRBD2. The V and J ends lost 6 bases and 2 bases, in that order; junction bases with no gene match: 8. The CDR3 length is 15 residues. Germline V lookup: CDR1 SNHLY, CDR2 FYNNEI. The CDR3 DNA sequence: TGTGCCAGCAGCGACAGACTAGCGGCGGCCTACGAGCAGTACTTC. Its protein product is CASSDRLAAAYEQYF.

V gene TRBV3-1 combines with J gene TRBJ1-2; D not resolved. The germline V gene has CDR1 LGHDT and CDR2 YNNKEL (reference sequence). V dropped 5 bases and J dropped 3 bases, with 13 bases sitting between them. This CDR3 is built from 14 residues. CDR3 residues: CASSTHRPDYGYTF. DNA of the CDR3: TGTGCCAGCAGCACCCACCGACCCGACTATGGCTACACCTTC. The full variable domain, with the rest looked up from reference TRBV3-1 and TRBJ1-2, is DTAVSQTPKYLVTQMGNDKSIKCEQNLGHDTMYWYKQDSKKFLKIMFSYNNKELIINETVPNRFSPKSPDKAHLNLHINSLELGDSAVYFCASSTHRPDYGYTFGSGTRLTVV.

This chain uses TRBV6-5 with TRBJ1-5, with D possibly being TRBD1 (5 bases). From germline, CDR1 is MNHEY and CDR2 SVGAGI. The CDR3 extends over 13 amino acids. Trimming cost V 4 bases and J 6 bases, with 10 bases left between them. The CDR3 here is CASSSGGTQPQHF. CDR3 in DNA: TGTGCCAGCAGTTCCGGGGGAACTCAGCCCCAGCATTTT.